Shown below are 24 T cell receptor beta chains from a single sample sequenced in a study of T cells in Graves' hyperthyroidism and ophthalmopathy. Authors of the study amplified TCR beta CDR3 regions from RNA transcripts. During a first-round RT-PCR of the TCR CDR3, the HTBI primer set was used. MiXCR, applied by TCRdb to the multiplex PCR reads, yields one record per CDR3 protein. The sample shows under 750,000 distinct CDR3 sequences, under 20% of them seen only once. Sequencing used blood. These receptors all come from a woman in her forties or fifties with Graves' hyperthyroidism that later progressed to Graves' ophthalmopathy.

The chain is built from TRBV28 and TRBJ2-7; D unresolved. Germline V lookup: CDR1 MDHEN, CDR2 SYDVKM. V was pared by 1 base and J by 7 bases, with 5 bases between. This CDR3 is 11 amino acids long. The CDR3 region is CASSLYREQYF. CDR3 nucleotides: TGTGCCAGCAGTTTATATCGTGAGCAGTACTTC.

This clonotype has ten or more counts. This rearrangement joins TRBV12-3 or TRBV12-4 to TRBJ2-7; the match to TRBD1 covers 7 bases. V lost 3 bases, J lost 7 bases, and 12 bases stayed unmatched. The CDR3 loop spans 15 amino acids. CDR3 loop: CASSFRDSQLGEQYF. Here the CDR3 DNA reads TGTGCCAGCAGTTTTCGGGACAGTCAACTTGGAGAGCAGTACTTC.

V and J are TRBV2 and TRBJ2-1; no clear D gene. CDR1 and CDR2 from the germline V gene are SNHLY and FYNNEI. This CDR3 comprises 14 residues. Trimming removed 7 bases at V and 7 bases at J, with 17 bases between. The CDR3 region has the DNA TGTGCCAGCAAGATCGGTACGGCACTAAATGAGCAGTTCTTC. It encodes CASKIGTALNEQFF.

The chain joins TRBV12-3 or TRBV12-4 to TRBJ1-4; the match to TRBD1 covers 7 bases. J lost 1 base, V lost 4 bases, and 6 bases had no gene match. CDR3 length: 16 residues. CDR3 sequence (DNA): TGTGCCAGCAGTTCCGGGACAGCCGAAACTAATGAAAAACTGTTTTTT. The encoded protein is CASSSGTAETNEKLFF.

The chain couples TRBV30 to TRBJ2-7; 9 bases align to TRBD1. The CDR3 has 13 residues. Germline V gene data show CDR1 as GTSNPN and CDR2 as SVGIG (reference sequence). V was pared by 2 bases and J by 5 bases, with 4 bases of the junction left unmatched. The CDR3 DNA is TGTGCCTGGAGTTCGGACAGGGGCCACGAGCAGTACTTC. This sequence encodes CAWSSDRGHEQYF.

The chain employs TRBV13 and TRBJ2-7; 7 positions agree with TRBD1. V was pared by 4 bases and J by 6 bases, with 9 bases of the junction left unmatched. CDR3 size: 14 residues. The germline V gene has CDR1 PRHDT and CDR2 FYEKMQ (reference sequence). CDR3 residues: CASSWGQIAGEQYF. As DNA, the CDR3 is TGTGCCAGCAGCTGGGGACAGATTGCAGGCGAGCAGTACTTC.

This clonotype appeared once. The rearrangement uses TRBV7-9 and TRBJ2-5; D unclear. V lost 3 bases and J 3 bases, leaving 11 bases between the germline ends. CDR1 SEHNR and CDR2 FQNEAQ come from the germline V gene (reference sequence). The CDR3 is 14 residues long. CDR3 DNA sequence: TGTGCCAGCAGCTTGCCGAAAGCTGAAGAGACCCAGTACTTC. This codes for CASSLPKAEETQYF.

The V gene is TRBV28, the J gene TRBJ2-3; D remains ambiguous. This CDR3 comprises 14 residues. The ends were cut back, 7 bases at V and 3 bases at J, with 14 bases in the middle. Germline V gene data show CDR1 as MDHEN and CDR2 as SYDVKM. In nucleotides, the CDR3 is TGTGCCAGCACTACCCCCTGGGGTACAGATACGCAGTATTTT. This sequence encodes CASTTPWGTDTQYF.

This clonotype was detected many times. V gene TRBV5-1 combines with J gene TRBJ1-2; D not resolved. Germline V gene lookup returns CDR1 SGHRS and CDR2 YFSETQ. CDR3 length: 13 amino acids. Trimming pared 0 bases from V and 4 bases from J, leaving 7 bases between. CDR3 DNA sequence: TGCGCCAGCAGCTTGGGGGAAGCCTATGGCTACACCTTC. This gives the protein CASSLGEAYGYTF.

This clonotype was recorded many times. CDR3 residues: CAWSVSQFTGELFF. DNA of the CDR3: TGTGCCTGGAGTGTGAGTCAGTTCACCGGGGAGCTGTTTTTT. The genes are TRBV30 and TRBJ2-2; D call uncertain. Trimming left V 0 bases short and J 4 bases short, with 9 bases between. This CDR3 spans 14 amino acids. CDR1 and CDR2 from the germline V gene are GTSNPN and SVGIG (reference sequence).

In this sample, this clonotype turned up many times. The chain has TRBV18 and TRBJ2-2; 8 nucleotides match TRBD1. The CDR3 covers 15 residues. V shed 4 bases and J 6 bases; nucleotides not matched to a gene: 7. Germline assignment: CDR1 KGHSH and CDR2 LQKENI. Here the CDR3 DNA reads TGTGCCAGCTCACTCCGACAGGGGATGGCCGGGGAGCTGTTTTTT. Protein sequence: CASSLRQGMAGELFF.

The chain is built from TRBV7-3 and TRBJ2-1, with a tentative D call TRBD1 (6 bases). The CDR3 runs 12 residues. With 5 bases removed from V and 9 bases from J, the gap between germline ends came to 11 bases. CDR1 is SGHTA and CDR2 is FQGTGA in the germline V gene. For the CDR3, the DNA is TGTGCCAGCAGCCATACAGGGACTGAGCAGTTCTTC. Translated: CASSHTGTEQFF.

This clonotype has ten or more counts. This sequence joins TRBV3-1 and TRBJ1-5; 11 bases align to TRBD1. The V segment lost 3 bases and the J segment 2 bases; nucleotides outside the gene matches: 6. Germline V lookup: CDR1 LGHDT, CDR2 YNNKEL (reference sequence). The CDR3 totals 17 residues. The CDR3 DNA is TGTGCCAGCAGCCACAGCGGGACAGGGGGGGGCAATCAGCCCCAGCATTTT. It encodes CASSHSGTGGGNQPQHF.

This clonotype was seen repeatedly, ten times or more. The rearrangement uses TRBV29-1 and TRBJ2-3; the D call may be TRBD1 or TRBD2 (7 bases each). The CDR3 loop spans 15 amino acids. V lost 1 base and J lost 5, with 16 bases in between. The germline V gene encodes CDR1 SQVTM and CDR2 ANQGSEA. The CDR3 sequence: CSVEGEGAHGDTQYF. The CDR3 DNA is TGCAGCGTTGAAGGGGAGGGGGCGCACGGAGATACGCAGTATTTT.

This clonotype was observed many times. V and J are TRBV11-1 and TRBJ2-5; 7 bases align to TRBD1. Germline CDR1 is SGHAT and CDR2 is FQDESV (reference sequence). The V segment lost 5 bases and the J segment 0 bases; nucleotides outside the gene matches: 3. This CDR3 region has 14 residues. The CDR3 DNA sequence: TGTGCCAGCAGCAGGACAGGAAACCAAGAGACCCAGTACTTC. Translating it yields CASSRTGNQETQYF.

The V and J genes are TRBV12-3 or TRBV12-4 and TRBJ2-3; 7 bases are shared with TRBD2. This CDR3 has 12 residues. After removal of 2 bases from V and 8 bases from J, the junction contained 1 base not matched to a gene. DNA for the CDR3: TGTGCCAGCAGTTTACCGGGGGGTACGCAGTATTTT. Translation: CASSLPGGTQYF.

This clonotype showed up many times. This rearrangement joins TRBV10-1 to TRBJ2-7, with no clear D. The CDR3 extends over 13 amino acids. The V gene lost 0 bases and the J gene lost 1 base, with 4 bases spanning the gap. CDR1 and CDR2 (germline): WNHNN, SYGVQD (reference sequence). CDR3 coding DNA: TGCGCCAGCAGTGAGTCAAGTTCCTACGAGCAGTACTTC. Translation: CASSESSSYEQYF.

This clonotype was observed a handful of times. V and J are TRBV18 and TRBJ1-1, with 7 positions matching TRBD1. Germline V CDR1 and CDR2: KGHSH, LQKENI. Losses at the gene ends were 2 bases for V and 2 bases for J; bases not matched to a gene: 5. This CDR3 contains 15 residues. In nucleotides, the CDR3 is TGTGCCAGCTCACCAAACACAGGGGTTAACACTGAAGCTTTCTTT. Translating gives CASSPNTGVNTEAFF. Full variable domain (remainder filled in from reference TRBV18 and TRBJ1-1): NAGVMQNPRHLVRRRGQEARLRCSPMKGHSHVYWYRQLPEEGLKFMVYLQKENIIDESGMPKERFSAEFPKEGPSILRIQQVVRGDSAAYFCASSPNTGVNTEAFFGQGTRLTVV.

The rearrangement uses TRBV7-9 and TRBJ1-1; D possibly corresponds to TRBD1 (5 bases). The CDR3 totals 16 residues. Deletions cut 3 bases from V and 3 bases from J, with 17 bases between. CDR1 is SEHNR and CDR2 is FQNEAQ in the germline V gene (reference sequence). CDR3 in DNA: TGTGCCAGCAGCTTCCTTGGGGCAGGGCGCTACACTGAAGCTTTCTTT. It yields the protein CASSFLGAGRYTEAFF.

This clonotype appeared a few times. CDR3: CASSPDSGYNSPLHF. The CDR3, as DNA: TGTGCCAGCAGCCCGGACAGTGGATATAATTCACCCCTCCACTTT. This sequence joins TRBV5-4 and TRBJ1-6; tentative D call: TRBD1 (6 bases). The CDR3 sequence is 15 residues long. With 4 bases removed from V and 4 bases from J, the gap between germline ends came to 12 bases. The germline CDR1 and CDR2 sequences are SGHNT and YYREEE (reference sequence).

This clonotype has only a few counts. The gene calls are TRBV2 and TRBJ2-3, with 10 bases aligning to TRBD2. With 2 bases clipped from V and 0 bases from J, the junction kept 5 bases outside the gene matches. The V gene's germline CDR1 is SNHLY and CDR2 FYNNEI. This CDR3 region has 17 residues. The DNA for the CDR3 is TGTGCCAGCAGTGAATTTTTTAGCGGGGGGAGCACAGATACGCAGTATTTT. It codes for CASSEFFSGGSTDTQYF. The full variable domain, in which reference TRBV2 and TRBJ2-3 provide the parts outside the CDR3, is EPEVTQTPSHQVTQMGQEVILRCVPISNHLYFYWYRQILGQKVEFLVSFYNNEISEKSEIFDDQFSVERPDGSNFTLKIRSTKLEDSAMYFCASSEFFSGGSTDTQYFGPGTRLTVL.

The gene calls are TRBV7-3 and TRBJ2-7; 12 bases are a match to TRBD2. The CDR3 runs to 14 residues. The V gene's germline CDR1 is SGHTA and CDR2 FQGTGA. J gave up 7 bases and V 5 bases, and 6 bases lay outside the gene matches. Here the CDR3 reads CASSPTSGGWEQYF. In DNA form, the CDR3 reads TGTGCCAGCAGCCCGACTAGCGGGGGATGGGAGCAGTACTTC.

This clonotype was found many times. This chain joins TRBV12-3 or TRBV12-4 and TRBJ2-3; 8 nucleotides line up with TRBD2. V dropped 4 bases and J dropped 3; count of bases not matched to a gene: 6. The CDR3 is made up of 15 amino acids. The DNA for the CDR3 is TGTGCCAGCAGTTCGGCTAGCGGGCTGACAGATACGCAGTATTTT. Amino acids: CASSSASGLTDTQYF.

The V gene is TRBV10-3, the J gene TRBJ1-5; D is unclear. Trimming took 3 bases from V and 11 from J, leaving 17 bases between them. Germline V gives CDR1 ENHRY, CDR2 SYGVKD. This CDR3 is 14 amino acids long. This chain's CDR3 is CAISDSASKESQHF. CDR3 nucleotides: TGTGCCATCAGTGATTCGGCTTCCAAAGAGTCCCAGCATTTT.